This section outlines one T cell receptor beta chain sequence together with its context. The data derive from a study of T cell changes during pregnancy in multiple sclerosis. Libraries were prepared by immunoSEQ multiplex PCR; TCRdb keeps only in-frame clonotypes and omits some of them. The data contain about 36,000 clones, around 93% of them seen just once; the ten biggest clones take up roughly 0.4%. Trimming took 1 base from V and 6 from J; bases not matched to a gene: 17. This CDR3 region has 19 residues. CDR1 is SEHNR, CDR2 FQNEAQ, per germline (reference sequence). V gene TRBV7-9 combines with J gene TRBJ2-4; 8 nucleotides align to TRBD1. The origin of this receptor is a female donor with multiple sclerosis, enrolled in a pregnancy study. The sample in question was CD4+ T cells from peripheral blood mononuclear cells, obtained in the first trimester of pregnancy. The CDR3, as DNA: TGTGCCAGCAGCTTAGTTGGTAGGACAGGGTCGGCTTCAGGAAACATTCAGTACTTC. Translated, it gives CASSLVGRTGSASGNIQYF.